This T cell receptor (beta chain) stems from a study of blood T cell repertoires in COVID-19. Across the study: There were acute and convalescent COVID-19 samples, and they came from the United States, Italy and Spain. Nucleic acid was either cDNA or gDNA, and it came from T cells, B-cell-depleted T cells, or PBMCs.

As processed by the authors: Amplified reference gene primers provided the basis for estimating nucleated cell counts. TCRdb's table, derived via immunoSEQ multiplex PCR, lists solely in-frame clones and lacks some. That table is the source of V, J and clone size, and D and trimming were worked out from the DNA. The table lists about 160,000 clones, roughly 80% of them singletons. This CDR3 contains 15 residues. The V and J ends lost 0 bases and 8 bases respectively, with 13 bases between them. Germline V lookup: CDR1 MNHEY, CDR2 SVGAGI. This TCR was sampled from a man in his 70s with acute or convalescent COVID-19. The chain has TRBV6-5 and TRBJ1-4, with no clear D. The sample taken for sequencing was peripheral blood. CDR3 in amino acids: CASSYSNSYMEKLFF. DNA of the CDR3: TGTGCCAGCAGTTACTCGAACAGCTATATGGAAAAACTGTTTTTT.